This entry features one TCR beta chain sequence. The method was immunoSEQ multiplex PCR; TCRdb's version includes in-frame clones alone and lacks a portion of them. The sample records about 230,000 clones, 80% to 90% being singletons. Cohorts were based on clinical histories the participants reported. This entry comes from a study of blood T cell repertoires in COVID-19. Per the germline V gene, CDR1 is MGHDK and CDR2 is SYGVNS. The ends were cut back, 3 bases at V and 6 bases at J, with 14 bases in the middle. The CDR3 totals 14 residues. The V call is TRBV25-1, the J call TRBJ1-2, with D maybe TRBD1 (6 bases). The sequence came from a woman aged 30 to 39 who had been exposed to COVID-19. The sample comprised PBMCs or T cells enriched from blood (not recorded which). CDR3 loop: CASSEPNHRDGYTF. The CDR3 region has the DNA TGTGCCAGCAGTGAGCCTAACCACAGGGATGGCTACACCTTC.